The clone carrying this T cell receptor (beta chain) was seen a handful of times. Antigen unknown. CDR3 length: 15 residues. Germline CDR1 MNHEY, CDR2 SMNVEV (reference sequence). V shed 7 bases and J shed 2 bases, with 16 bases lying between them. This entry belongs to a study of identical twins. Overall study findings and caveats: Abundant cord blood beta clonotypes carried fewer insertions; memory repertoires showed none.

TCRdb passed the 5' RACE reads through MiXCR, listing each CDR3 protein once. The table records approximately 210,000 distinct CDR3 sequences, approximately 5.9% of them present only once. These data were also filed under a second study, of T cells expressing NK-cell markers. That source notes: Repertoire data for TCR beta were derived from sorted T cells (CD3+CD56+NKG2C+, CD3+CD56+NKG2C- and CD3+CD56-NKG2C+). Most of the eight sequenced donors were classified as HCMV-seropositive, and one was classified as seronegative.

The chain has TRBV27 and TRBJ2-3, with a possible D match to TRBD2 (6 bases). The receptor was isolated from a woman aged 18-29 years in good health. The sample comprised CD8+ T cells sorted from blood. CDR3 nucleotide sequence: TGTGCCAGCAAGAGGGAGGTGGGGTCCACAGATACGCAGTATTTT. Translated, it gives CASKREVGSTDTQYF.